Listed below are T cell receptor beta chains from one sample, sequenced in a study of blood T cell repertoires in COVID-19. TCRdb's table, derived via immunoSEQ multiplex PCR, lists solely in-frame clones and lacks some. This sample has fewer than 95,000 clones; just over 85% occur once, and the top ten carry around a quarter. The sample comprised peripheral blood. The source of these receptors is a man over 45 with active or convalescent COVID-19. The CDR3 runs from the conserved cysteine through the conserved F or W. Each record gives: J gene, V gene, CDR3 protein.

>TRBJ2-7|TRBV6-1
CASSELRGPSYEQYF
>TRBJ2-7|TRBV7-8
CASSLRLGGSYEQYF
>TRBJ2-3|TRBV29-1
CSVVFGGLDTQYF
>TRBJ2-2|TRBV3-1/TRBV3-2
CASKIAGGRTGELFF
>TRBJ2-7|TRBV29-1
CSARDRGNHEQYF
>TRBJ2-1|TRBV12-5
CASGRRLTSDEQFF
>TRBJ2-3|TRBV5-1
CASSLDGTGTTDTQYF
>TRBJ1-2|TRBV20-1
CSADRGRGYTF
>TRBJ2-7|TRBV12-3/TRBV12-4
CASRNRGTYEQYF
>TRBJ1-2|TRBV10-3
CAISESKGGGSRDGYTF
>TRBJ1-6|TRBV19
CASSPRDTYNSPLHF
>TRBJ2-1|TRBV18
CASSHGGANEQFF
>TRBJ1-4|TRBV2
CASSVIRGGGEKLFF
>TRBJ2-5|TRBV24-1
CATSDPSGTSGRTETQYF
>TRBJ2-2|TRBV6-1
CASSDRSNTGELFF
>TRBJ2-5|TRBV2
CASTSGTGQETQYF
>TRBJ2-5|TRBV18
CASSPLLAGEETQYF
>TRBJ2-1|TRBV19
CASSTGLASYNEQFF